This T cell receptor beta chain was identified during a study of T cells expressing NK-cell markers. TCRdb reprocessed the 5' RACE reads, keeping one entry per CDR3 protein, no DNA. This sample's table reports about 150,000 distinct CDR3 sequences. The CDR3 sequence is 13 residues long. Per the germline V gene, CDR1 is SEHNR and CDR2 is FQNEAQ (reference sequence). The source material was blood T cells: a sorted CD56 or NKG2C T cell subset, CD4+ or CD8+ T cells, or bulk PBMC T cells (not recorded which). This rearrangement joins TRBV7-9 to TRBJ2-2. The origin of this receptor is a man between 18 and 69 years old in good health. The CDR3 protein is CASSLADTGELFF.